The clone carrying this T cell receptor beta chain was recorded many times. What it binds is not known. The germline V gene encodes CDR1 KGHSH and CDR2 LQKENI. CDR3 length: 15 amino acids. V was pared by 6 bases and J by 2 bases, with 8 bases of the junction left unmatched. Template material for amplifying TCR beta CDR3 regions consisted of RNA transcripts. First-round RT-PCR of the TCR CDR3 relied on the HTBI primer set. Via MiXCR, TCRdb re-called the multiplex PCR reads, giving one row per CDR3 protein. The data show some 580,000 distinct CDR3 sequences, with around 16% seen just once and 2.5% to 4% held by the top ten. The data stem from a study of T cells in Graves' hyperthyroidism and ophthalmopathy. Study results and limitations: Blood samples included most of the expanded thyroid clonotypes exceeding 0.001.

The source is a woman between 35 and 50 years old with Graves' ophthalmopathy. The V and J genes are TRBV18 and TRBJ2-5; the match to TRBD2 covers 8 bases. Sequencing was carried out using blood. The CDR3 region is CASSKEGTSQETQYF. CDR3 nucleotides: TGTGCCAGCTCTAAAGAGGGGACTAGTCAAGAGACCCAGTACTTC. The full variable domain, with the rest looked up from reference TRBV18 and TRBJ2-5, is NAGVMQNPRHLVRRRGQEARLRCSPMKGHSHVYWYRQLPEEGLKFMVYLQKENIIDESGMPKERFSAEFPKEGPSILRIQQVVRGDSAAYFCASSKEGTSQETQYFGPGTRLLVL.